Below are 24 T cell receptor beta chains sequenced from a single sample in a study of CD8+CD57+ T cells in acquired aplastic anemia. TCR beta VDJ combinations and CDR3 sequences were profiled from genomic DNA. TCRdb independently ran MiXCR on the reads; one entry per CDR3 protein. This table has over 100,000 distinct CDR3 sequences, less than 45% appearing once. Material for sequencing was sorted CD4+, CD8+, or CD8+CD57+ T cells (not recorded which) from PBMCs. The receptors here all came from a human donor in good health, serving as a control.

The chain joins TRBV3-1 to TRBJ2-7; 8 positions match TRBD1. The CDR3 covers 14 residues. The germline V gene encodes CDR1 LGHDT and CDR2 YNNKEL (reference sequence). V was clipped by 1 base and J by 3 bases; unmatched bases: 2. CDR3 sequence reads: CASSQGQGYYEQYF. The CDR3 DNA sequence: TGTGCCAGCAGCCAAGGACAGGGGTACTACGAGCAGTACTTC.

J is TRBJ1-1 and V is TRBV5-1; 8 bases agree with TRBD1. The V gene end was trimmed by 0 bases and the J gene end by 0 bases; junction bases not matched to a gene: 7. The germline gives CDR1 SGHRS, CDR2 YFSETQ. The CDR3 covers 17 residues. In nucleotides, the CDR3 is TGCGCCAGCAGCTTGGTGGGACAGGTGAACATGAACACTGAAGCTTTCTTT. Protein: CASSLVGQVNMNTEAFF.

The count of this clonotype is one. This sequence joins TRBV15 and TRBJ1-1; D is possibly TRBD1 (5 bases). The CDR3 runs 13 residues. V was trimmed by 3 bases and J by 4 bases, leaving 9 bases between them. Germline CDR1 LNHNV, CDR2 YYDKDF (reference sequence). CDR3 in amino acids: CATSSREGTEAFF. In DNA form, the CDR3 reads TGTGCCACCAGCAGCAGGGAGGGCACTGAAGCTTTCTTT.

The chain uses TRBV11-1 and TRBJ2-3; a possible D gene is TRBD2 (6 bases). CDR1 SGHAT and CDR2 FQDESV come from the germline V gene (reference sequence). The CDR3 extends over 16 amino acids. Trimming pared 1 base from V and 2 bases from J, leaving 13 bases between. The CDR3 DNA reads TGTGCCAGCAGCTTAGGGTCTAGCGTTTCCACAGATACGCAGTATTTT. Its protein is CASSLGSSVSTDTQYF.

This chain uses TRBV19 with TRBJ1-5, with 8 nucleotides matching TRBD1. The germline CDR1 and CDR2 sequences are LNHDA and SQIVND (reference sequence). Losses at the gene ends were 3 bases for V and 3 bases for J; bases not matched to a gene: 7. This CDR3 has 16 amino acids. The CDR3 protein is CASSIGTGGINQPQHF. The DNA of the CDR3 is TGTGCCAGTAGTATCGGGACAGGCGGGATCAATCAGCCCCAGCATTTT. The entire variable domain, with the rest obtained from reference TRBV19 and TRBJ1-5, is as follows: DGGITQSPKYLFRKEGQNVTLSCEQNLNHDAMYWYRQDPGQGLRLIYYSQIVNDFQKGDIAEGYSVSREKKESFPLTVTSAQKNPTAFYLCASSIGTGGINQPQHFGDGTRLSIL.

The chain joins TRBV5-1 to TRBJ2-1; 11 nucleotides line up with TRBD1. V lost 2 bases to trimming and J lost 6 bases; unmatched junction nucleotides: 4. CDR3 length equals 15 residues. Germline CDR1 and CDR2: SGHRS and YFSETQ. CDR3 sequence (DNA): TGCGCCAGCAGCTTCGGACAGGGGGCAATCAATGAGCAGTTCTTC. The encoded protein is CASSFGQGAINEQFF.

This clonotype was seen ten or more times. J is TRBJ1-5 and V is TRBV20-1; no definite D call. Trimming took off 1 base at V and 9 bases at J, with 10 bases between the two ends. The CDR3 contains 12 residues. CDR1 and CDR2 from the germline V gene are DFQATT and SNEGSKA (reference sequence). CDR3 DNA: TGCAGTGCTAGAGTCGGCACCGGGCCCCAGCATTTT. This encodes CSARVGTGPQHF.

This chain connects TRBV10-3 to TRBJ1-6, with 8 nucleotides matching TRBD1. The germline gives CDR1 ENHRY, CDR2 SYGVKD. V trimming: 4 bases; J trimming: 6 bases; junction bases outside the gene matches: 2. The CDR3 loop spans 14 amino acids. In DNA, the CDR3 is TGTGCCATCAGTGGAGGACAGGGTAATTCACCCCTCCACTTT. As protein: CAISGGQGNSPLHF.

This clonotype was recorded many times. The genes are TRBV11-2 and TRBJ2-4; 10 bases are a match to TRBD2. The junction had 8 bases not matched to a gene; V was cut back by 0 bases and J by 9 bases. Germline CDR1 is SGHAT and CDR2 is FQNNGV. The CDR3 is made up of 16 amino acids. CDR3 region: CASSLDASGGPFIQYF. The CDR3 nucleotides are TGTGCCAGCAGCTTAGACGCTAGCGGGGGACCGTTCATTCAGTACTTC.

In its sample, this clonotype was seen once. The CDR3 is CASSGGTGGVPYNEQFF. CDR3 DNA: TGTGCCAGTAGTGGGGGGACAGGGGGCGTCCCCTACAATGAGCAGTTCTTC. The rearrangement joins TRBV19 to TRBJ2-1; 12 nucleotides match TRBD1. This CDR3 is 17 amino acids long. After removal of 5 bases from V and 2 bases from J, the junction contained 7 bases not matched to a gene. CDR1 and CDR2 (germline): LNHDA, SQIVND (reference sequence).

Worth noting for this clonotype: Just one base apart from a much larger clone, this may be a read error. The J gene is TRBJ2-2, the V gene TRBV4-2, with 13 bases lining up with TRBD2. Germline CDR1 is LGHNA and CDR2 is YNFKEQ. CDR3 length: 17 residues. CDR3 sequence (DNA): TGTGCCAGCAACCAAGATGGACTAGCGGGAGTTACCGGGGAGCTGTTTTTT. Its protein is CASNQDGLAGVTGELFF.

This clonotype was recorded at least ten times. The CDR3 DNA reads TGTGCCAGCAGCCAAGTACACCCGAACACTGAAGCTTTCTTT. It is translated as CASSQVHPNTEAFF. This chain joins TRBV3-1 and TRBJ1-1; D remains unclear. Germline V gene sequence: CDR1 LGHDT, CDR2 YNNKEL (reference sequence). This CDR3 comprises 14 residues. The V end was cut by 1 base, the J end by 1 base, with 7 bases between.

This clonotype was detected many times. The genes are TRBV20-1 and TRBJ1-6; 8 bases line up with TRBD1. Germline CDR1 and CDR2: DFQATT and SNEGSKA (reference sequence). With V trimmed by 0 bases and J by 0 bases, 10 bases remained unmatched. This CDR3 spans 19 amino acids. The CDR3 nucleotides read TGCAGTGCTAGAGATACCCTGGGACAGGTAAGCTCCTATAATTCACCCCTCCACTTT. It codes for CSARDTLGQVSSYNSPLHF.

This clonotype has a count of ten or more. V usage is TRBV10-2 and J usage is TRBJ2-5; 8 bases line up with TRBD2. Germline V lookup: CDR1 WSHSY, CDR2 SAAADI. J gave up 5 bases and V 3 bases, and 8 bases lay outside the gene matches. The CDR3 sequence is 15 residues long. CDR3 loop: CASSDDSGAQETQYF. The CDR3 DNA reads TGCGCCAGCAGTGATGATAGCGGGGCCCAGGAGACCCAGTACTTC.

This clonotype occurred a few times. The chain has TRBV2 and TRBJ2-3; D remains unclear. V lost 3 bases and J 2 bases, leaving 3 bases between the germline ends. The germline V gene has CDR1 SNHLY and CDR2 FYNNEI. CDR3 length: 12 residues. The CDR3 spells CASSDITDTQYF. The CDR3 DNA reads TGTGCCAGCAGTGACATCACAGATACGCAGTATTTT.

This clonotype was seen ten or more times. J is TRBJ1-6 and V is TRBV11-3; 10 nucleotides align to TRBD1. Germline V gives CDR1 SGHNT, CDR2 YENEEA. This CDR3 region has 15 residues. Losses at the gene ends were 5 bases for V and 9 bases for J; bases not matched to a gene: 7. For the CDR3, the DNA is TGTGCCAGCAGCATGGGACAGGGGACGGGTTCACCCCTCCACTTT. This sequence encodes CASSMGQGTGSPLHF.

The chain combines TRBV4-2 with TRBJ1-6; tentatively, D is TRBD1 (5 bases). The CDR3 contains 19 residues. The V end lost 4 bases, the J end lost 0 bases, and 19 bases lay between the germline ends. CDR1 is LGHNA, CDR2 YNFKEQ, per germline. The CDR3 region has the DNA TGTGCCAGCAGCCCGTTTCAAGGGGCTTCAAGCTCCTATAATTCACCCCTCCACTTT. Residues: CASSPFQGASSSYNSPLHF.

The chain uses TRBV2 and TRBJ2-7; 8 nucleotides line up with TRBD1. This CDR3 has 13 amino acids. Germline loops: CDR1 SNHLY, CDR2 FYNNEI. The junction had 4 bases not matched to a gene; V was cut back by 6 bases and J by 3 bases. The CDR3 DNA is TGTGCCAGCAGACCTGGGACAGGCTACGAGCAGTACTTC. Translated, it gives CASRPGTGYEQYF.

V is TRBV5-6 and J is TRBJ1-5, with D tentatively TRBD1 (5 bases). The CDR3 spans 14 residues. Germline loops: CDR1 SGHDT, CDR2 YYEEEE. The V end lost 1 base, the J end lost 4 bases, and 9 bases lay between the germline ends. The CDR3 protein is CASSLLRGNQPQHF. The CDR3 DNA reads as TGTGCCAGCAGCTTGCTGAGGGGTAATCAGCCCCAGCATTTT.

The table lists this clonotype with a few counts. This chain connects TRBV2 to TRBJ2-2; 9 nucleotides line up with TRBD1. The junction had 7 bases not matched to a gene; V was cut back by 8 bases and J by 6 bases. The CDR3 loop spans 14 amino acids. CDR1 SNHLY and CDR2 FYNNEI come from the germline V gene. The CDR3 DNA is TGTGCCAGCGGCCGGGACAGGGAGGCCGGGGAGCTGTTTTTT. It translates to CASGRDREAGELFF.

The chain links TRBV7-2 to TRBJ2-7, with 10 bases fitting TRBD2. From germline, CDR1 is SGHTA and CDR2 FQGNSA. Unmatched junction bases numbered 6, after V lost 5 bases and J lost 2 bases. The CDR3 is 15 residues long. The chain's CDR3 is CASSRNSGGAYEQYF. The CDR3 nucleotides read TGTGCCAGCAGCCGTAACAGCGGGGGGGCCTACGAGCAGTACTTC.

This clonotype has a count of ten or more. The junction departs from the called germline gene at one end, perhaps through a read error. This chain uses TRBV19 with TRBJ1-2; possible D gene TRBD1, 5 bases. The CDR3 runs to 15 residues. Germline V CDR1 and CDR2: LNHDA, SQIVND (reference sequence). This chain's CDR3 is CASRESGYRGKPSAF. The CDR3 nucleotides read TGTGCCAGCCGGGAATCAGGGTATAGGGGCAAACCGAGCGCCTTC. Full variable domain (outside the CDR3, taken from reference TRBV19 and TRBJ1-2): DGGITQSPKYLFRKEGQNVTLSCEQNLNHDAMYWYRQDPGQGLRLIYYSQIVNDFQKGDIAEGYSVSREKKESFPLTVTSAQKNPTAFYLCASRESGYRGKPSAFGSGTRLTVV.

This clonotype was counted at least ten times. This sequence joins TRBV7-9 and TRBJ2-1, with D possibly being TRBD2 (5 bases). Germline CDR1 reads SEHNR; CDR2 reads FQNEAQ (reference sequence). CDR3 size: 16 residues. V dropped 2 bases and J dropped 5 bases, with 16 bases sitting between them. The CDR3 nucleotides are TGTGCCAGCAGCTTAAAGGCGGGCCCTCGACACAATGAGCAGTTCTTC. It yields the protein CASSLKAGPRHNEQFF.

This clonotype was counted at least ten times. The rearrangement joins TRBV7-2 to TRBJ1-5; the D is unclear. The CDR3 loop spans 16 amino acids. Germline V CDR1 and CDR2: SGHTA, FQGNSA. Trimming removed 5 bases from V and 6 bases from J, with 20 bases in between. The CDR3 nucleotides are TGTGCCAGCAGCCTGGCGGCAGGAGGGTCTGGTCAGCCCCAGCATTTT. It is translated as CASSLAAGGSGQPQHF.